Presented here are 30 T cell receptor beta chains from one specimen sequenced in a study of PD-L1 blockade in urothelial cancer. The time point is: pretreatment peripheral blood. Here immunoSEQ multiplex PCR was the method, and the copy in TCRdb shows in-frame clones only, minus some. The sample has tens of thousands of clones; about 82% are singletons. Sequenced material: PBMCs, taken around atezolizumab (anti-PD-L1) treatment. The receptors come from a man aged 35 to 55 with urothelial cancer.

The chain couples TRBV27 to TRBJ2-1; TRBD1 is a possible D gene (6 bases). The V gene lost 11 bases and the J gene lost 9 bases, with 17 bases spanning the gap. The CDR3 runs to 12 residues. The germline CDR1 and CDR2 sequences are MNHEY and SMNVEV (reference sequence). As DNA, the CDR3 is TGTGCCTCCCAGGGGACAAGACCTGAGCAGTTCTTC. Translated, it gives CASQGTRPEQFF.

This rearrangement joins TRBV6-1 to TRBJ2-3; D gene ambiguous. This CDR3 contains 12 residues. The germline CDR1 and CDR2 sequences are MNHNS and SASEGT. The ends were cut back, 5 bases at V and 6 bases at J, with 9 bases in the middle. The CDR3 DNA reads as TGTGCCAGCAGTTTGGTCGGGGATACGCAGTATTTT. Translated: CASSLVGDTQYF.

The rearrangement uses TRBV11-3 and TRBJ2-7, with 8 bases aligning to TRBD2. This CDR3 has 14 residues. Germline loops: CDR1 SGHNT, CDR2 YENEEA. The trim removed 1 base at V and 5 bases at J, leaving 4 bases unmatched. The CDR3 bases are TGTGCCAGCAGCTTAGCGGGAGGGCCTGACGAGCAGTACTTC. The encoded protein is CASSLAGGPDEQYF. Full variable domain (outside the CDR3, taken from reference TRBV11-3 and TRBJ2-7): EAGVVQSPRYKIIEKKQPVAFWCNPISGHNTLYWYLQNLGQGPELLIRYENEEAVDDSQLPKDRFSAERLKGVDSTLKIQPAELGDSAVYLCASSLAGGPDEQYFGPGTRLTVT.

The chain has TRBV18 and TRBJ2-7, with 7 positions matching TRBD1. There are 14 residues in the CDR3. Germline-derived CDR1 and CDR2 are KGHSH and LQKENI. V shed 4 bases, J shed 3 bases, and the junction held 6 bases outside the gene matches. The CDR3 region is CASSLSGTVYEQYF. The CDR3, as DNA: TGTGCCAGCTCACTCTCCGGGACAGTCTACGAGCAGTACTTC.

CDR3 sequence reads: CASRQSGQDGYTF. The CDR3 DNA reads TGTGCCAGCAGACAATCGGGACAGGATGGCTACACCTTC. The V gene is TRBV6-5, the J gene TRBJ1-2, with 8 nucleotides matching TRBD1. The germline V gene encodes CDR1 MNHEY and CDR2 SVGAGI. V lost 6 bases, J lost 6 bases, and 6 bases stayed unmatched. CDR3 length equals 13 residues.

In DNA form, the CDR3 reads TGTGCCAGCAGTTTTCTCGTCGGAGGAGGGGTTGGAGATACGCAGTATTTT. Residues: CASSFLVGGGVGDTQYF. This rearrangement joins TRBV28 to TRBJ2-3, with D maybe TRBD2 (6 bases). CDR1 is MDHEN and CDR2 is SYDVKM in the germline V gene. V was cut by 3 bases and J by 5 bases, with 21 bases left in between. The CDR3 totals 17 residues.

V is TRBV7-2 and J is TRBJ2-5; D remains ambiguous. The CDR3 has 13 amino acids. V lost 1 base, J lost 2 bases, and 5 bases lay in between. Germline CDR1 SGHTA, CDR2 FQGNSA. The CDR3 nucleotides read TGTGCCAGCAGCTTAGGACTTCAAGAGACCCAGTACTTC. Amino acid sequence: CASSLGLQETQYF.

The chain links TRBV20-1 to TRBJ2-5, with D possibly TRBD2 on 6 matching bases. With 5 bases removed from V and 7 bases from J, the gap between germline ends came to 11 bases. CDR3 length equals 11 residues. Germline V gene lookup returns CDR1 DFQATT and CDR2 SNEGSKA (reference sequence). CDR3 amino acids: CSAWSGGTQYF. CDR3 bases: TGCAGTGCTTGGTCCGGGGGGACCCAGTACTTC.

This sequence joins TRBV10-2 and TRBJ1-1, with D tentatively TRBD1 (5 bases). Trimming pared 4 bases from V and 10 bases from J, leaving 13 bases between. The CDR3 runs 12 residues. Germline assignment: CDR1 WSHSY and CDR2 SAAADI. The chain's CDR3 is CASSGGINLAFF. The CDR3 bases are TGCGCCAGCAGTGGGGGCATTAATTTAGCTTTCTTT.

The rearrangement links TRBV27 to TRBJ1-1; TRBD1 is a possible D gene (6 bases). The CDR3 runs 15 residues. The germline V gene has CDR1 MNHEY and CDR2 SMNVEV (reference sequence). V dropped 6 bases and J dropped 4 bases, with 18 bases sitting between them. The CDR3 coding sequence is TGTGCCAGCAGCGATTTAAACAGGGCGGCCACTGAAGCTTTCTTT. Protein: CASSDLNRAATEAFF.

J is TRBJ1-2 and V is TRBV28, with TRBD1 matching over 9 bases. After removal of 6 bases from V and 4 bases from J, the junction contained 6 bases not matched to a gene. The CDR3 has 14 amino acids. Germline assignment: CDR1 MDHEN and CDR2 SYDVKM. CDR3 in DNA: TGTGCCAGCAGCTGGCGGGACAGGGCCTATGGCTACACCTTC. It codes for CASSWRDRAYGYTF.

The genes are TRBV2 and TRBJ2-5; 9 bases fit TRBD2. Trimming removed 8 bases from V and 5 bases from J; junction bases left unmatched: 9. The germline CDR1 and CDR2 sequences are SNHLY and FYNNEI. The CDR3 is 14 amino acids. CDR3: CASGLAGGRETQYF. The CDR3 DNA follows: TGTGCCAGCGGTCTGGCGGGAGGGCGGGAGACCCAGTACTTC.

The genes are TRBV18 and TRBJ2-3; the D gene is possibly TRBD2 (5 bases). Germline CDR1 KGHSH, CDR2 LQKENI. The CDR3 has 15 residues. V was pared by 4 bases and J by 2 bases, with 13 bases between. This chain's CDR3 is CASSRLEAYTDTQYF. The CDR3 DNA sequence: TGTGCCAGCTCACGTCTGGAGGCGTACACAGATACGCAGTATTTT.

The chain couples TRBV25-1 to TRBJ2-5; 12 bases agree with TRBD1. The V gene's germline CDR1 is MGHDK and CDR2 SYGVNS. This CDR3 region has 17 residues. The V segment lost 8 bases and the J segment 4 bases; nucleotides outside the gene matches: 14. CDR3 residues: CASALRDRGQTGETQYF. DNA of the CDR3: TGTGCCAGCGCTCTCCGGGACAGGGGGCAAACGGGAGAGACCCAGTACTTC.

In its sample, this clone was seen a few times. The chain employs TRBV27 and TRBJ1-2; 10 bases are a match to TRBD1. J gave up 5 bases and V 2 bases, and 5 bases lay outside the gene matches. Germline CDR1 and CDR2: MNHEY and SMNVEV (reference sequence). The length of the CDR3 is 15 residues. The CDR3 DNA reads as TGTGCCAGCAGTTTAGGGGACAGGGGTAGGTATGGCTACACCTTC. It encodes CASSLGDRGRYGYTF.

CDR3 residues: CASSQGEREFEDTQYF. CDR3 DNA: TGCGCCAGCAGCCAAGGAGAGCGGGAGTTTGAAGATACGCAGTATTTT. This rearrangement joins TRBV4-3 to TRBJ2-3, with 8 nucleotides matching TRBD2. The junction had 8 bases not matched to a gene; V was cut back by 1 base and J by 5 bases. The germline V gene has CDR1 LGHNA and CDR2 YSLEER. The CDR3 loop spans 16 amino acids.

CDR3 in DNA: TGTGCCAGCAGTTACGGGGGGGACTACGAGCAGTACTTC. This translates into CASSYGGDYEQYF. The chain is built from TRBV6-6 and TRBJ2-7; the match to TRBD2 covers 7 bases. The CDR3 totals 13 residues. The germline V gene encodes CDR1 MNHNY and CDR2 SVGAGI (reference sequence). With 2 bases clipped from V and 3 bases from J, the junction kept 1 base outside the gene matches.

V gene TRBV5-1 combines with J gene TRBJ2-1; a possible D gene is TRBD2 (6 bases). CDR3 size: 15 residues. In germline, CDR1 is SGHRS, CDR2 YFSETQ. With 3 bases removed from V and 8 bases from J, the gap between germline ends came to 18 bases. The CDR3: CASSSLAPLRDEQFF. The CDR3 DNA follows: TGCGCCAGCAGCTCGCTAGCGCCCCTTAGGGATGAGCAGTTCTTC.

This clone was seen a handful of times. CDR3 in amino acids: CASSPWTGHYGYTF. CDR3 sequence (DNA): TGTGCCAGCAGCCCGTGGACAGGGCACTATGGCTACACCTTC. The rearrangement uses TRBV14 and TRBJ1-2; 8 bases are a match to TRBD1. The CDR3 has 14 amino acids. V shed 4 bases and J 3 bases; nucleotides not matched to a gene: 4. Germline assignment: CDR1 SGHDN and CDR2 FVKESK.

This clone appeared a single time. The V and J genes are TRBV30 and TRBJ1-5; the D gene is possibly TRBD1 (5 bases). V lost 1 base to trimming and J lost 5 bases, with 15 bases between them. CDR1 is GTSNPN and CDR2 is SVGIG in the germline V gene (reference sequence). The CDR3 consists of 15 residues. In DNA, the CDR3 is TGTGCCTGGAGTGGTCTAGGAGGGGTGCATCAGCCCCAGCATTTT. Its protein product is CAWSGLGGVHQPQHF.

J is TRBJ1-5 and V is TRBV27; the match to TRBD1 covers 7 bases. The CDR3 has 17 amino acids. After removal of 7 bases from V and 0 bases from J, the junction contained 12 bases not matched to a gene. Germline lookup yields CDR1 MNHEY and CDR2 SMNVEV (reference sequence). CDR3 sequence (DNA): TGTGCCAGCAACACCCGGGACAGATTGTATAGCAATCAGCCCCAGCATTTT. This translates into CASNTRDRLYSNQPQHF.

The J gene is TRBJ2-5, the V gene TRBV5-1; no clear D gene. Germline loops: CDR1 SGHRS, CDR2 YFSETQ. The CDR3 spans 15 residues. The V end was cut by 2 bases, the J end by 1 base, with 12 bases between. The CDR3 reads CASSLELMVQETQYF. CDR3 DNA sequence: TGCGCCAGCAGCTTAGAGTTAATGGTCCAAGAGACCCAGTACTTC.

V gene TRBV7-9 combines with J gene TRBJ2-7; D remains unclear. Trimming left V 4 bases short and J 6 bases short, with 10 bases between. The CDR3 has 12 amino acids. Germline-derived CDR1 and CDR2 are SEHNR and FQNEAQ (reference sequence). CDR3 loop: CASSSASTEQYF. CDR3 in DNA: TGTGCCAGCAGCTCGGCTAGTACCGAGCAGTACTTC.

This rearrangement joins TRBV6-1 to TRBJ1-1; maybe TRBD1 (6 bases). The CDR3 sequence is 13 residues long. The germline V gene has CDR1 MNHNS and CDR2 SASEGT. Trimming cost V 2 bases and J 7 bases, with 11 bases left between them. CDR3 protein: CASSEMTGYEAFF. The CDR3 region has the DNA TGTGCCAGCAGTGAAATGACAGGTTATGAAGCTTTCTTT.

The J gene is TRBJ2-1, the V gene TRBV4-2; weak D call: TRBD2 (6 bases). V was trimmed by 4 bases and J by 5 bases, leaving 9 bases between them. This CDR3 is 13 amino acids long. CDR1 is LGHNA, CDR2 YNFKEQ, per germline. The CDR3 sequence is CASSPGLNNEQFF. Here the CDR3 DNA reads TGTGCCAGCAGCCCGGGACTCAACAATGAGCAGTTCTTC.

The rearrangement uses TRBV11-2 and TRBJ1-1; a possible D gene is TRBD1 (5 bases). From germline, CDR1 is SGHAT and CDR2 FQNNGV. This CDR3 is 14 amino acids long. V shed 3 bases and J shed 7 bases, with 15 bases lying between them. The chain's CDR3 is CASSFLRGGLEAFF. The CDR3 region has the DNA TGTGCCAGCAGCTTTCTTAGGGGTGGGCTTGAAGCTTTCTTT.

The chain links TRBV7-2 to TRBJ2-7, with 7 bases matching TRBD1. Trimming took 1 base from V and 3 from J; bases not matched to a gene: 3. The CDR3 has 14 amino acids. CDR1 and CDR2 (germline): SGHTA, FQGNSA. The CDR3 spells CASSLVPGGYEQYF. The CDR3 DNA reads as TGTGCCAGCAGCTTAGTTCCAGGGGGCTACGAGCAGTACTTC.

This chain's CDR3 is CASSPSSNQPQHF. Written as DNA, the CDR3 is TGTGCCAGCTCACCAAGCAGCAATCAGCCCCAGCATTTT. The rearrangement uses TRBV18 and TRBJ1-5; D gene unclear. V lost 2 bases, J lost 1 base, and 3 bases lay in between. CDR1 and CDR2 (germline): KGHSH, LQKENI. This CDR3 has 13 residues.

The genes are TRBV19 and TRBJ2-2; 8 bases fit TRBD1. Germline CDR1 is LNHDA and CDR2 is SQIVND (reference sequence). The ends lost 1 base at V and 2 bases at J; junction bases unmatched: 9. The CDR3 contains 18 residues. In DNA form, the CDR3 reads TGTGCCAGTAGTATAGGGGACGGACAGGGCCTAAACACCGGGGAGCTGTTTTTT. This encodes CASSIGDGQGLNTGELFF.

CDR3 bases: TGCAGCGCTTGTCTATCGGGACAGGGCGGGGGAGATACGCAGTATTTT. Translating it yields CSACLSGQGGGDTQYF. The gene calls are TRBV29-1 and TRBJ2-3; 9 bases match TRBD1. Trimming removed 7 bases from V and 5 bases from J; junction bases left unmatched: 16. Germline loops: CDR1 SQVTM, CDR2 ANQGSEA. This CDR3 contains 16 residues.